Presented here are 20 T cell receptor beta chains from one specimen sequenced in a study of cytomegalovirus exposure and HLA in healthy donors. The primer mix had 60 Vbeta and 13 Jbeta primers. Produced via immunoSEQ multiplex PCR; TCRdb's table is partial and in-frame only. The sample carries 93,000 or so clones, around 80% recorded once. The specimen was PBMCs. These receptor sequences come from a woman aged 18 to 35 in good health and CMV-seropositive.

The chain combines TRBV27 with TRBJ1-2; TRBD1 matches 8 bases. Trimming took 3 bases from V and 7 from J; bases not matched to a gene: 7. Germline CDR1 is MNHEY and CDR2 is SMNVEV (reference sequence). The CDR3 loop spans 14 amino acids. The CDR3 DNA reads as TGTGCCAGCAGTTTTTGGCAGGGGGCCGGTGGCTACACCTTC. Translating it yields CASSFWQGAGGYTF.

This chain uses TRBV15 with TRBJ2-1; 9 bases agree with TRBD2. The V gene's germline CDR1 is LNHNV and CDR2 YYDKDF (reference sequence). Trimming took 0 bases from V and 4 from J; bases not matched to a gene: 4. The CDR3 spans 16 residues. As DNA, the CDR3 is TGTGCCACCAGCAGAGACGGGACTAGCCGGTACAATGAGCAGTTCTTC. Protein product: CATSRDGTSRYNEQFF. The complete variable domain, with remaining parts taken from reference TRBV15 and TRBJ2-1, reads DAMVIQNPRYQVTQFGKPVTLSCSQTLNHNVMYWYQQKSSQAPKLLFHYYDKDFNNEADTPDNFQSRRPNTSFCFLDIRSPGLGDTAMYLCATSRDGTSRYNEQFFGPGTRLTVL.

This CDR3 reads CASLKRENSYEQYF. CDR3 DNA sequence: TGTGCCAGCCTGAAGCGGGAGAACTCCTACGAGCAGTACTTC. The V call is TRBV7-9, the J call TRBJ2-7, with TRBD2 matching 8 bases. The CDR3 length is 14 residues. The germline CDR1 and CDR2 sequences are SEHNR and FQNEAQ (reference sequence). V was clipped by 8 bases and J by 0 bases; unmatched bases: 6.

The gene calls are TRBV28 and TRBJ2-7; D may be TRBD1 (6 bases). CDR3 length equals 15 residues. Germline V lookup: CDR1 MDHEN, CDR2 SYDVKM. The V end lost 6 bases, the J end lost 4 bases, and 19 bases lay between the germline ends. This CDR3 reads CASRKRTDVKYEQYF. In DNA form, the CDR3 reads TGTGCCAGCAGAAAACGGACAGACGTAAAGTACGAGCAGTACTTC.

The gene calls are TRBV28 and TRBJ2-7; tentative D call: TRBD1 (6 bases). The CDR3 extends over 17 amino acids. Germline loops: CDR1 MDHEN, CDR2 SYDVKM. V was shortened by 6 bases and J by 2 bases, with 23 bases between the two germline ends. As DNA, the CDR3 is TGTGCCAGCAGACAGACCTATAGACAGGTAGCCCCCTACGAGCAGTACTTC. Protein product: CASRQTYRQVAPYEQYF.

The rearrangement joins TRBV21-1 to TRBJ2-2; the listed D gene, TRBD2, was not tested against the DNA. TRBV21-1 is reported as a pseudogene. This CDR3 region has 17 residues. The CDR3 loop is CASSEMRGGRNTGELFF. The CDR3 DNA reads TGTGCCAGCAGCGAAATGAGGGGAGGGAGGAACACCGGGGAGCTGTTTTTT.

The table lists this clone with a few counts. One junction end does not reproduce the germline sequence, and a read error may be involved. V gene TRBV7-7 combines with J gene TRBJ2-5; a weak D match, TRBD2 (6 bases). Germline CDR1 is SSHAT and CDR2 is FNYEAQ (reference sequence). The CDR3 extends over 12 amino acids. DNA for the CDR3: TGTGCTAGCAGCTCTAGCGAAGAGACCCAGTACTTC. It encodes CASSSSEETQYF. Full variable domain (outside the CDR3, taken from reference TRBV7-7 and TRBJ2-5): GAGVSQSPRYKVTKRGQDVTLRCDPISSHATLYWYQQALGQGPEFLTYFNYEAQPDKSGLPSDRFSAERPEGSISTLTIQRTEQRDSAMYRCASSSSEETQYFGPGTRLLVL.

V is TRBV28 and J is TRBJ2-1; 14 nucleotides agree with TRBD2. Germline CDR1 is MDHEN and CDR2 is SYDVKM. The CDR3 consists of 19 residues. The J segment lost 2 bases and the V segment lost 4 bases, leaving 10 bases of the junction unmatched. CDR3 residues: CASSSLTGTSGSAYNEQFF. The CDR3 DNA is TGTGCCAGCAGTTCCTTAACCGGGACTAGCGGGAGTGCCTACAATGAGCAGTTCTTC. Together with reference TRBV28 and TRBJ2-1, the CDR3 gives the full variable domain: DVKVTQSSRYLVKRTGEKVFLECVQDMDHENMFWYRQDPGLGLRLIYFSYDVKMKEKGDIPEGYSVSREKKERFSLILESASTNQTSMYLCASSSLTGTSGSAYNEQFFGPGTRLTVL.

Worth noting for this clone: Other nucleotide sequences from this sample produce the same CDR3. This rearrangement joins TRBV13 to TRBJ2-7; D call uncertain. The CDR3 has 12 residues. V shed 5 bases and J shed 0 bases, with 5 bases lying between them. Germline loops: CDR1 PRHDT, CDR2 FYEKMQ (reference sequence). In nucleotides, the CDR3 is TGTGCCAGCAGCCTGAGCTCCTACGAGCAGTACTTC. It encodes CASSLSSYEQYF. Using reference TRBV13 and TRBJ2-7 for the parts outside the CDR3, the full variable domain is AAGVIQSPRHLIKEKRETATLKCYPIPRHDTVYWYQQGPGQDPQFLISFYEKMQSDKGSIPDRFSAQQFSDYHSELNMSSLELGDSALYFCASSLSSYEQYFGPGTRLTVT.

The rearrangement uses TRBV7-9 and TRBJ2-7; a possible D gene is TRBD2 (7 bases). The CDR3 has 14 amino acids. Per germline, CDR1 SEHNR and CDR2 FQNEAQ (reference sequence). V was clipped by 5 bases and J by 6 bases, with 17 bases between them. CDR3 in amino acids: CASSPPMGGREQYF. CDR3 sequence (DNA): TGTGCCAGCAGCCCGCCCATGGGGGGGCGCGAGCAGTACTTC.

This clone was seen only a few times. The genes are TRBV5-6 and TRBJ2-5, with TRBD1 identical over 7 bases. The CDR3 runs to 14 residues. The germline CDR1 and CDR2 sequences are SGHDT and YYEEEE. V was clipped by 0 bases and J by 5 bases; unmatched bases: 4. CDR3 nucleotides: TGTGCCAGCAGCTTGGAAAGGGGGCAGGAGACCCAGTACTTC. Protein sequence: CASSLERGQETQYF.

The CDR3 coding sequence is TGTGCCAGCAGCTTAGCAACCCGGGTCTCTGGGGCCAACGTCCTGACTTTC. Its translation: CASSLATRVSGANVLTF. The chain is built from TRBV7-9 and TRBJ2-6; D is undetermined. Trimming left V 0 bases short and J 0 bases short, with 9 bases between. This CDR3 spans 17 amino acids. Germline CDR1 SEHNR, CDR2 FQNEAQ (reference sequence).

The genes are TRBV6-1 and TRBJ1-1; 9 bases match TRBD1. Germline V lookup: CDR1 MNHNS, CDR2 SASEGT. This CDR3 comprises 13 residues. The V and J ends lost 5 bases and 5 bases, in that order; junction bases with no gene match: 3. The CDR3 protein is CASSRQGGTEAFF. CDR3 DNA sequence: TGTGCCAGCAGTAGACAGGGGGGGACTGAAGCTTTCTTT.

V gene TRBV28 combines with J gene TRBJ1-5; no clear D. The CDR3 consists of 11 residues. Germline V gene sequence: CDR1 MDHEN, CDR2 SYDVKM. Trimming took 3 bases from V and 12 from J, leaving 9 bases between them. In nucleotides, the CDR3 is TGTGCCAGCAGTTTTTACTCGGGCCAGCATTTT. Its translation: CASSFYSGQHF.

This clone appeared once. CDR3 in DNA: TGCGCCAGCAGCTCGGAAGGACTAGCGGGATTCAATGAGCAGTTCTTC. This sequence encodes CASSSEGLAGFNEQFF. The V call is TRBV5-1, the J call TRBJ2-1; 12 bases agree with TRBD2. Germline-derived CDR1 and CDR2 are SGHRS and YFSETQ. After removal of 3 bases from V and 6 bases from J, the junction contained 7 bases not matched to a gene. CDR3 length: 16 amino acids.

The V and J genes are TRBV11-1 and TRBJ1-2, with a weak D call TRBD1 (5 bases). Germline V gene data show CDR1 as SGHAT and CDR2 as FQDESV (reference sequence). The V end lost 8 bases, the J end lost 3 bases, and 22 bases lay between the germline ends. This CDR3 is built from 16 residues. CDR3 DNA: TGTGCCAGCCGGGGGAATACCTGGGGGTTCGACTATGGCTACACCTTC. It is translated as CASRGNTWGFDYGYTF.

V is TRBV6-6 and J is TRBJ1-1; no firm D call. Between the trimmed V and J ends, which lost 6 bases and 11 bases, there was a span of 28 bases. Per the germline V gene, CDR1 is MNHNY and CDR2 is SVGAGI (reference sequence). This CDR3 is 16 amino acids long. The CDR3 DNA is TGTGCCAGCAGCCCCCGAGGTTCGGGAGGCTCAATGGGGGCTTTCTTT. Translation: CASSPRGSGGSMGAFF.

The genes are TRBV5-5 and TRBJ1-2; no definite D call. The CDR3 extends over 16 amino acids. Germline V CDR1 and CDR2: SGHKS, YYEKEE (reference sequence). The V end lost 0 bases, the J end lost 2 bases, and 14 bases lay between the germline ends. Here the CDR3 DNA reads TGTGCCAGCAGCTTGGGTAGTCGGGTCCCAAACTATGGCTACACCTTC. Protein sequence: CASSLGSRVPNYGYTF.

The rearrangement joins TRBV6-5 to TRBJ1-5; 7 nucleotides align to TRBD1. Unmatched junction bases numbered 4, after V lost 11 bases and J lost 3 bases. This CDR3 contains 12 residues. In germline, CDR1 is MNHEY, CDR2 SVGAGI. Here the CDR3 reads CAVGQYNQPQHF. CDR3 bases: TGTGCCGTGGGACAGTACAATCAGCCCCAGCATTTT.

This rearrangement joins TRBV5-8 to TRBJ2-1; D is ambiguous. Trimming removed 0 bases at V and 0 bases at J, with 7 bases between. This CDR3 comprises 15 residues. CDR1 is SGHTS, CDR2 YDEGEE, per germline. As DNA, the CDR3 is TGTGCCAGCAGCTTGGGTTCGAGCTCCTACAATGAGCAGTTCTTC. Translating it yields CASSLGSSSYNEQFF.